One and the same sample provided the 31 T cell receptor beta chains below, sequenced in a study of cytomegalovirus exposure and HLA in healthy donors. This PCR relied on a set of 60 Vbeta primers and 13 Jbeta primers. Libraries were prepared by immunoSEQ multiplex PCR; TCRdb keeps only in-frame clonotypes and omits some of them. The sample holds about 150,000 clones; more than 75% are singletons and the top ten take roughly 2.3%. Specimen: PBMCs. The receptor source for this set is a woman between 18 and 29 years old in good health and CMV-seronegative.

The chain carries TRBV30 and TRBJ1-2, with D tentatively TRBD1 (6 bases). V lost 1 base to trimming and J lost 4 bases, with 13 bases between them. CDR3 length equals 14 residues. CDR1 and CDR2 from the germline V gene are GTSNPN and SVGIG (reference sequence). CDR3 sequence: CAWSATGMLYGYTF. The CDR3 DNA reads TGTGCCTGGAGTGCCACAGGGATGCTCTATGGCTACACCTTC.

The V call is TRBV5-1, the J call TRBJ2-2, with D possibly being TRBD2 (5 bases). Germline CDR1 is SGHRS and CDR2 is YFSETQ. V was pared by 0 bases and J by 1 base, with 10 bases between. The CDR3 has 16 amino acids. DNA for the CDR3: TGCGCCAGCAGCTTGGCCGAGGCGGGGAACACCGGGGAGCTGTTTTTT. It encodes CASSLAEAGNTGELFF.

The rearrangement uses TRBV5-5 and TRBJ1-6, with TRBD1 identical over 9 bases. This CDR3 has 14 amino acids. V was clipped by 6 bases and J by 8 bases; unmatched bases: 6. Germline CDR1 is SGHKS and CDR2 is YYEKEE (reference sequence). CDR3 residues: CASTDTGGDSPLHF. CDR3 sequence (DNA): TGTGCCAGCACGGATACAGGGGGCGATTCACCCCTCCACTTT.

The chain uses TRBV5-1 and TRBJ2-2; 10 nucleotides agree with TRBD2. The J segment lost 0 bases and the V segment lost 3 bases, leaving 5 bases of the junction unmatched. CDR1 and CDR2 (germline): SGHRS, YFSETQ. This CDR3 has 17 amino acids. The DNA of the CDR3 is TGCGCCAGCAGCTCCCCGGGACTAGCGACGAACACCGGGGAGCTGTTTTTT. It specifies CASSSPGLATNTGELFF.

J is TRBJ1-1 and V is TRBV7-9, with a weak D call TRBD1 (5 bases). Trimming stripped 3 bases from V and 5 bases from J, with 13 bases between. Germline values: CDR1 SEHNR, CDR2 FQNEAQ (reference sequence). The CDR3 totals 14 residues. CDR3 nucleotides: TGTGCCAGCAGCTTGGGGGGAGCTAGAACTGAAGCTTTCTTT. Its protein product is CASSLGGARTEAFF.

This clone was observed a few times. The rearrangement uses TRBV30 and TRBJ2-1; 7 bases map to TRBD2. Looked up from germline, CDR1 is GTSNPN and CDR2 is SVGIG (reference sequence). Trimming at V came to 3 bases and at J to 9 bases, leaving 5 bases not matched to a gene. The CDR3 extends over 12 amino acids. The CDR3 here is CAWRAGFSEQFF. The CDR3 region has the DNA TGTGCCTGGAGAGCGGGATTCAGTGAGCAGTTCTTC.

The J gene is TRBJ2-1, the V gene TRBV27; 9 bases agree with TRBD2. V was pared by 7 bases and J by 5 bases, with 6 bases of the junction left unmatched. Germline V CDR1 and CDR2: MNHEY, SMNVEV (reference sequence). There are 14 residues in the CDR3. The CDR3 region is CASTPGTSHNEQFF. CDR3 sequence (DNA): TGTGCCAGCACCCCTGGGACTAGCCACAATGAGCAGTTCTTC.

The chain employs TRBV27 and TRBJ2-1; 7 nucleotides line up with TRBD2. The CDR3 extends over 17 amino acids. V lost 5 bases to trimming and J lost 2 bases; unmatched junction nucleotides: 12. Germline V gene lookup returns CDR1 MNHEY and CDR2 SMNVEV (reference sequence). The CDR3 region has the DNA TGTGCCAGCAGTCTCCGGACTAGGCTCGGTGCCTACAATGAGCAGTTCTTC. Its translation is CASSLRTRLGAYNEQFF.

The CDR3 here is CASSDTYEQYF. In DNA, the CDR3 is TGTGCCAGCAGCGACACCTACGAGCAGTACTTC. The J gene is TRBJ2-7, the V gene TRBV2; D ambiguous. V was shortened by 6 bases and J by 2 bases, with 5 bases between the two germline ends. CDR1 is SNHLY, CDR2 FYNNEI, per germline. This CDR3 region has 11 residues.

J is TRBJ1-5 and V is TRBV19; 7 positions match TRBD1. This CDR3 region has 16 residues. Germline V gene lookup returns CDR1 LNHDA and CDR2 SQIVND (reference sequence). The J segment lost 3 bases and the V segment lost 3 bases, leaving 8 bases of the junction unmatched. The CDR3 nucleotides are TGTGCCAGTAGTATTCACAGGGGAAAGGCCAATCAGCCCCAGCATTTT. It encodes CASSIHRGKANQPQHF.

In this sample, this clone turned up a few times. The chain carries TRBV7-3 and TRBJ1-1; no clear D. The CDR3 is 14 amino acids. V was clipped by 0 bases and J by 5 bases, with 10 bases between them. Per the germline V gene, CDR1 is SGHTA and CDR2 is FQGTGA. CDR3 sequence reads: CASSLTDGATEAFF. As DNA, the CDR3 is TGTGCCAGCAGCTTAACCGATGGAGCGACTGAAGCTTTCTTT.

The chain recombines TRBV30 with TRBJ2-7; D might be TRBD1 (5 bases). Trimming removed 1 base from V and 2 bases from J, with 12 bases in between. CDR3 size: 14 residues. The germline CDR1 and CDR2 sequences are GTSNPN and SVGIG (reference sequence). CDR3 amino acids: CAWSGGKGAYEQYF. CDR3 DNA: TGTGCCTGGAGTGGGGGAAAAGGGGCCTACGAGCAGTACTTC.

The CDR3 spells CASQGGRSYNEQFF. Written as DNA, the CDR3 is TGTGCCAGCCAAGGGGGACGGTCCTACAATGAGCAGTTCTTC. The chain is built from TRBV28 and TRBJ2-1; a possible D gene is TRBD1 (6 bases). Germline V gene data show CDR1 as MDHEN and CDR2 as SYDVKM. V was trimmed by 8 bases and J by 1 base, leaving 12 bases between them. CDR3 length equals 14 residues.

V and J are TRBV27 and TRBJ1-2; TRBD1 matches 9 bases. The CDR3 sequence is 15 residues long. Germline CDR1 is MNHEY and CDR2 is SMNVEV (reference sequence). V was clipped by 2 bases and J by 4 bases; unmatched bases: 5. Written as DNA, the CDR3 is TGTGCCAGCAGTTTAATGGGACAGGGCCTCTATGGCTACACCTTC. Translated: CASSLMGQGLYGYTF.

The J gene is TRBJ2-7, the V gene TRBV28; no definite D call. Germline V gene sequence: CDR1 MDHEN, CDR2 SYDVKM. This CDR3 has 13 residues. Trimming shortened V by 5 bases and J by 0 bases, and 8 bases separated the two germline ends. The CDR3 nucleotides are TGTGCCAGCAGTACCCTAGACTCCTACGAGCAGTACTTC. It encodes CASSTLDSYEQYF.

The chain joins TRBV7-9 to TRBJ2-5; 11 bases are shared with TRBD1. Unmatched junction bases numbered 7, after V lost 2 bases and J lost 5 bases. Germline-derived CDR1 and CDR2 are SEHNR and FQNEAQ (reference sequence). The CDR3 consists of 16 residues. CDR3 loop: CASSLQGQGARETQYF. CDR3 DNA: TGTGCCAGCAGCTTACAAGGACAGGGGGCCCGTGAGACCCAGTACTTC.

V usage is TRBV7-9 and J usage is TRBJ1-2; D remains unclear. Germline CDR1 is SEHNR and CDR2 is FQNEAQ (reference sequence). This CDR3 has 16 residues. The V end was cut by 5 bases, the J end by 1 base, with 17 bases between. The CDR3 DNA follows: TGTGCCAGCAGCCCGAATAAGCACTCGGTTAACTATGGCTACACCTTC. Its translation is CASSPNKHSVNYGYTF. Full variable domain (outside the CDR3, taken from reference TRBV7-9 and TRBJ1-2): DTGVSQNPRHKITKRGQNVTFRCDPISEHNRLYWYRQTLGQGPEFLTYFQNEAQLEKSRLLSDRFSAERPKGSFSTLEIQRTEQGDSAMYLCASSPNKHSVNYGYTFGSGTRLTVV.

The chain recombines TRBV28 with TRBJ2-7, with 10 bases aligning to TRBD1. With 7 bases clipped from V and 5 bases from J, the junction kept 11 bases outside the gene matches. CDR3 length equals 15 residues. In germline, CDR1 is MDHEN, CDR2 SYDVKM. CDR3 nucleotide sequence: TGTGCCAGCACCCGACAGGGGGCGGGTTGGGACGAGCAGTACTTC. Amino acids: CASTRQGAGWDEQYF.

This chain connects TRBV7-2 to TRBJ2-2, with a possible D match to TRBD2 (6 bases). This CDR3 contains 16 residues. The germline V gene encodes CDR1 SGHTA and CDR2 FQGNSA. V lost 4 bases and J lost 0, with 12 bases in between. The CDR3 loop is CASSSTGAPNTGELFF. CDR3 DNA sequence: TGTGCCAGCAGCTCGACGGGAGCGCCGAACACCGGGGAGCTGTTTTTT.

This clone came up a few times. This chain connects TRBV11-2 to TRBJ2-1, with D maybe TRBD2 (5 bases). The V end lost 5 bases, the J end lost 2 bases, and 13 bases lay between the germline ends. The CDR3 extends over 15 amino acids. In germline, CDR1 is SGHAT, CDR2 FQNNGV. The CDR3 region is CASSPVSGAYNEQFF. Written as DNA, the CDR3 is TGTGCCAGCAGCCCAGTGAGCGGAGCCTACAATGAGCAGTTCTTC.

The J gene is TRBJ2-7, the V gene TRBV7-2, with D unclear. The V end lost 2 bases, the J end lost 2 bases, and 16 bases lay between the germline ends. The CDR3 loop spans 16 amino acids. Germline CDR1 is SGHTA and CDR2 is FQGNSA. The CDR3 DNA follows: TGTGCCAGCAGCTTAACTTTCGATCGGGTTGCCTACGAGCAGTACTTC. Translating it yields CASSLTFDRVAYEQYF.

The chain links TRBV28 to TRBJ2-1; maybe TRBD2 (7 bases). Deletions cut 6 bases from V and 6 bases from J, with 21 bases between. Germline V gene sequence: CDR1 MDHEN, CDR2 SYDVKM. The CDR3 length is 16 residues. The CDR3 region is CASSPHRGGGPNEQFF. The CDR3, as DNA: TGTGCCAGCAGCCCCCACCGGGGAGGGGGTCCCAATGAGCAGTTCTTC.

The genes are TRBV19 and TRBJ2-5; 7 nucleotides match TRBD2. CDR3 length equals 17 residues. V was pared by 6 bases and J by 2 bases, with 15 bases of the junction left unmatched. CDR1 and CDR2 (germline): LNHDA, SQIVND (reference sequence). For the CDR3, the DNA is TGTGCCAGTAGCCTTCGACGGACTAGTAGGGGACAAGAGACCCAGTACTTC. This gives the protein CASSLRRTSRGQETQYF.

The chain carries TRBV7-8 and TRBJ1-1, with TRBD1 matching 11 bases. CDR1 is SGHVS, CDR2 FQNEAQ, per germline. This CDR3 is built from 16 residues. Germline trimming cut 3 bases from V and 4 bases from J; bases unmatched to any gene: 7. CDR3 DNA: TGTGCCAGCAGCTTGGTCGGACAGGGGGCTTTCACTGAAGCTTTCTTT. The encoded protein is CASSLVGQGAFTEAFF. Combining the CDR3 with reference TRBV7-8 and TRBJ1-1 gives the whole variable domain GAGVSQSPRYKVAKRGQDVALRCDPISGHVSLFWYQQALGQGPEFLTYFQNEAQLDKSGLPSDRFFAERPEGSVSTLKIQRTQQEDSAVYLCASSLVGQGAFTEAFFGQGTRLTVV.

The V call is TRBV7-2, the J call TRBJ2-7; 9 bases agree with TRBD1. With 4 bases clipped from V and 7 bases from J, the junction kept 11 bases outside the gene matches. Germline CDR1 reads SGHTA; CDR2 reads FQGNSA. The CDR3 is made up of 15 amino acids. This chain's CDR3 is CASSSQSGTGNEQYF. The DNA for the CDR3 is TGTGCCAGCAGCTCACAATCCGGGACAGGGAATGAGCAGTACTTC.

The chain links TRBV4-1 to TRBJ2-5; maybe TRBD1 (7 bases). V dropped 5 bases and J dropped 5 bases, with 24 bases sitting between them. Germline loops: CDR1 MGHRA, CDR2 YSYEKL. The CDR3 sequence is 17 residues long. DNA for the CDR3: TGCGCCAGCAGCTTCAAATTAAGACAGGGCAGCGGGGAGACCCAGTACTTC. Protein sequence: CASSFKLRQGSGETQYF.

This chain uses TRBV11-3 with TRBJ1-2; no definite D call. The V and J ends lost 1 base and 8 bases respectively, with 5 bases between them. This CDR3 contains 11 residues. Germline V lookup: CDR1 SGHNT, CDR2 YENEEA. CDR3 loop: CASSLVQGYTF. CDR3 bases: TGTGCCAGCAGCTTAGTTCAAGGCTACACCTTC.

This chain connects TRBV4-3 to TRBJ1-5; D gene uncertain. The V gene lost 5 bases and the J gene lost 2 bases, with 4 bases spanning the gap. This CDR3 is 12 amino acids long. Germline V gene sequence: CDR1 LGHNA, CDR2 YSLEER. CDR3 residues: CASSSGNQPQHF. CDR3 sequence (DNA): TGCGCCAGCAGCTCTGGCAATCAGCCCCAGCATTTT.

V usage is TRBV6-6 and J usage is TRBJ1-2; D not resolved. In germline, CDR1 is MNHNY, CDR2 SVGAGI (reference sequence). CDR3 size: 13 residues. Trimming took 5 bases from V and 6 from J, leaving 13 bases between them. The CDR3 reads CASSLPAADGYTF. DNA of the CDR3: TGTGCCAGCAGTCTCCCTGCCGCGGATGGCTACACCTTC.

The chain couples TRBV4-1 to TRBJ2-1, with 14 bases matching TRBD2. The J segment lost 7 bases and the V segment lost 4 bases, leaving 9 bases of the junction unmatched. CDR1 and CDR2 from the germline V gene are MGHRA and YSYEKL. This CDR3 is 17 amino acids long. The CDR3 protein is CASSRRLAGGPGNEQFF. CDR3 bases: TGCGCCAGCAGCCGCCGACTAGCGGGAGGGCCTGGGAATGAGCAGTTCTTC.

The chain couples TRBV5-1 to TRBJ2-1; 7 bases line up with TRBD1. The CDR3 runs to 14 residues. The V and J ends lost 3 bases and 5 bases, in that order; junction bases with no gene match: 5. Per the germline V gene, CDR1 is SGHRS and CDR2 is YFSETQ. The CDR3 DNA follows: TGCGCCAGCAGCTCATACAGGGGAAACAATGAGCAGTTCTTC. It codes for CASSSYRGNNEQFF. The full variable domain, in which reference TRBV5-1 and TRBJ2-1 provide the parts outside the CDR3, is KAGVTQTPRYLIKTRGQQVTLSCSPISGHRSVSWYQQTPGQGLQFLFEYFSETQRNKGNFPGRFSGRQFSNSRSEMNVSTLELGDSALYLCASSSYRGNNEQFFGPGTRLTVL.